Included here is one T cell receptor (beta chain) sequence, with context. This sample is part of a study of blood T cell repertoires in COVID-19. As handled by the study authors: Reference gene primer amplification in the assay estimated nucleated cell counts. Produced via immunoSEQ multiplex PCR; TCRdb's table is partial and in-frame only. V and J calls and clone size are as listed in that table; D and trimming were resolved from the DNA. Seen here are over 200,000 clones, around 82% observed once, and the top ten hold roughly 5%. The CDR3 is made up of 12 amino acids. With 0 bases removed from V and 15 bases from J, the gap between germline ends came to 12 bases. Germline V gives CDR1 SGHDN, CDR2 FVKESK.

The receptor's source is an elderly man with acute or convalescent COVID-19. Sequencing was performed on peripheral blood. This chain links TRBV14 with TRBJ2-4, with TRBD1 as a possible D gene (5 bases). CDR3 in amino acids: CASSQDRVRAYF. Written as DNA, the CDR3 is TGTGCCAGCAGCCAAGACAGGGTTCGAGCGTACTTC.